The 8 T cell receptor beta chains below all came from one sample that was sequenced in a study of response to subunit inactivated influenza vaccine. TCRdb re-analysed the RT-PCR reads in MiXCR, keeping a single row per CDR3 protein. The table lists hundreds of thousands of distinct CDR3 sequences, roughly 23% of them singletons. This material consisted of CD4+ T cells sorted from PBMCs, taken 5 days after vaccination. All receptors come from a middle-aged man who received an inactivated influenza vaccine.

The chain couples TRBV19 to TRBJ1-5; D is uncertain. The CDR3 extends over 14 amino acids. V was cut by 9 bases and J by 5 bases, with 17 bases left in between. Germline CDR1 and CDR2: LNHDA and SQIVND (reference sequence). CDR3 protein: CARRENPSHQPQHF. The CDR3 DNA reads as TGTGCCAGACGGGAGAACCCGTCCCATCAGCCCCAGCATTTT. Complete variable domain (other parts from reference TRBV19 and TRBJ1-5): DGGITQSPKYLFRKEGQNVTLSCEQNLNHDAMYWYRQDPGQGLRLIYYSQIVNDFQKGDIAEGYSVSREKKESFPLTVTSAQKNPTAFYLCARRENPSHQPQHFGDGTRLSIL.

This chain links TRBV6-5 with TRBJ2-3; 11 nucleotides align to TRBD2. V lost 2 bases to trimming and J lost 2 bases; unmatched junction nucleotides: 6. The CDR3 runs 17 residues. Germline CDR1 MNHEY, CDR2 SVGAGI. CDR3 region: CASSYPKLAGDTDTQYF. DNA for the CDR3: TGTGCCAGCAGTTACCCTAAACTAGCGGGGGACACAGATACGCAGTATTTT.

The chain recombines TRBV5-1 with TRBJ2-3; 10 nucleotides line up with TRBD2. J gave up 4 bases and V 5 bases, and 10 bases lay outside the gene matches. CDR1 SGHRS and CDR2 YFSETQ come from the germline V gene. This CDR3 has 16 amino acids. The CDR3 bases are TGCGCCAGCAGGAGTCATAGCGGGGGGAGTGCAGATACGCAGTATTTT. Translation: CASRSHSGGSADTQYF.

The J gene is TRBJ2-1, the V gene TRBV27, with TRBD2 matching 9 bases. V gave up 5 bases and J gave up 6 bases; unmatched junction bases: 11. Germline lookup yields CDR1 MNHEY and CDR2 SMNVEV (reference sequence). This CDR3 is 16 amino acids long. CDR3 in amino acids: CASSPILLAGSNEQFF. The DNA of the CDR3 is TGTGCCAGCAGTCCGATACTACTAGCGGGCTCCAATGAGCAGTTCTTC.

The rearrangement links TRBV18 to TRBJ1-1; D unresolved. Germline assignment: CDR1 KGHSH and CDR2 LQKENI. The CDR3 is made up of 13 amino acids. V was clipped by 3 bases and J by 0 bases, with 5 bases between them. CDR3 bases: TGTGCCAGCTCACCGGTCGTGAACACTGAAGCTTTCTTT. Amino acid sequence: CASSPVVNTEAFF.

The chain uses TRBV28 and TRBJ2-1, with 9 bases fitting TRBD2. J lost 3 bases, V lost 5 bases, and 14 bases had no gene match. The CDR3 is 18 amino acids. Germline CDR1 MDHEN, CDR2 SYDVKM. The CDR3 is CASSPYPPLAGYYNEQFF. In DNA form, the CDR3 reads TGTGCCAGCAGTCCCTACCCTCCCCTAGCGGGGTACTACAATGAGCAGTTCTTC.

The chain carries TRBV12-3 or TRBV12-4 and TRBJ2-1, with TRBD2 matching over 16 bases. V was pared by 5 bases and J by 9 bases, with 4 bases of the junction left unmatched. This CDR3 spans 15 amino acids. The CDR3: CASSPGTSGRVEQFF. In DNA form, the CDR3 reads TGTGCCAGCAGTCCCGGGACTAGCGGGAGGGTTGAGCAGTTCTTC.

The chain employs TRBV7-2 and TRBJ2-7; TRBD1 or TRBD2 may be the D gene (6 bases each). V lost 4 bases and J 3 bases, leaving 13 bases between the germline ends. CDR3 length: 14 amino acids. Germline V gene lookup returns CDR1 SGHTA and CDR2 FQGNSA. CDR3 loop: CASSSLGGYYEQYF. In DNA, the CDR3 is TGTGCCAGCAGCTCCCTGGGGGGCTACTACGAGCAGTACTTC.